The rows below give T cell receptor beta chains drawn from one sample of a study of regulatory T cells in long-lasting Graves disease. TCRdb redid the calling of the multiplex PCR reads with MiXCR, one entry per CDR3 protein. The sample holds about 450,000 distinct CDR3 sequences; roughly 15% are singletons and the top ten take around 11%. Another study also made use of these data, one on T cells in Graves' hyperthyroidism and ophthalmopathy.

The starting material was peripheral blood mononuclear cells (PBMCs), obtained at new diagnosis, from a patient treated with antithyroid drugs. These receptors came from a woman in her 30s with Graves disease. The CDR3 runs from the conserved cysteine through the conserved F or W. Fields, in order: J gene, clone size, D gene, V gene, CDR3 protein, CDR3 DNA. A D gene is named only where the DNA matches it firmly. Clone size is stated in some rows and not others, as once, few, many or a class when expanded.

J gene: TRBJ2-1
clone size: few
D gene: -
V gene: TRBV18
CDR3 protein: CASSPWREDFYNEQFF
CDR3 DNA: TGTGCCAGCTCACCATGGAGGGAGGACTTCTACAATGAGCAGTTCTTC

J gene: TRBJ2-7
clone size: many
D gene: TRBD2
V gene: TRBV10-3
CDR3 protein: CAISEPTSSEQYF
CDR3 DNA: TGTGCCATCAGTGAGCCGACTAGCTCCGAGCAGTACTTC

J gene: TRBJ1-1
clone size: -
D gene: -
V gene: TRBV30
CDR3 protein: CAWSVERGAEAFF
CDR3 DNA: TGTGCCTGGAGTGTCGAAAGGGGGGCTGAAGCTTTCTTT

J gene: TRBJ2-3
clone size: -
D gene: TRBD2
V gene: TRBV5-1
CDR3 protein: CASSLLAGGLGDTQYF
CDR3 DNA: TGTGCCAGCAGCTTGCTAGCGGGAGGGTTGGGAGATACGCAGTATTTT

J gene: TRBJ1-2
clone size: many
D gene: TRBD1
V gene: TRBV12-3/TRBV12-4
CDR3 protein: CASSLLGQGAYGYTF
CDR3 DNA: TGTGCCAGCAGTTTATTGGGACAGGGGGCTTATGGCTACACCTTC

J gene: TRBJ2-1
clone size: many
D gene: -
V gene: TRBV5-1
CDR3 protein: CASSLGSRFDEQFF
CDR3 DNA: TGCGCCAGCAGCTTGGGGAGTAGGTTCGATGAGCAGTTCTTC

J gene: TRBJ1-2
clone size: few
D gene: -
V gene: TRBV4-1
CDR3 protein: CASSQGTDSWGRYGYTF
CDR3 DNA: TGCGCCAGCAGCCAAGGGACTGACAGCTGGGGGCGTTATGGCTACACCTTC

J gene: TRBJ2-3
clone size: many
D gene: -
V gene: TRBV11-2
CDR3 protein: CASSSDTTDTQYF
CDR3 DNA: TGTGCCAGCAGCTCGGACACGACAGATACGCAGTATTTT

J gene: TRBJ1-2
clone size: many
D gene: TRBD1
V gene: TRBV3-1
CDR3 protein: CASSQVVQGTSGYTF
CDR3 DNA: TGTGCCAGCAGCCAAGTGGTACAGGGGACTAGTGGCTACACCTTC

J gene: TRBJ2-3
clone size: -
D gene: -
V gene: TRBV7-9
CDR3 protein: CASSLSPSWSTDTQYF
CDR3 DNA: TGTGCCAGCAGCTTAAGTCCTAGCTGGAGCACAGATACGCAGTATTTT

J gene: TRBJ2-3
clone size: -
D gene: TRBD1
V gene: TRBV7-6
CDR3 protein: CASSSEPGQGATDTQYF
CDR3 DNA: TGTGCCAGCAGCTCCGAACCGGGACAGGGGGCAACAGATACGCAGTATTTT

J gene: TRBJ2-7
clone size: few
D gene: TRBD1
V gene: TRBV29-1
CDR3 protein: CSVELAQGLGGSYEQYF
CDR3 DNA: TGCAGCGTTGAGCTGGCACAGGGGCTAGGGGGTTCCTACGAGCAGTACTTC

J gene: TRBJ2-2
clone size: many
D gene: TRBD1
V gene: TRBV7-9
CDR3 protein: CASSLDRAGGELFF
CDR3 DNA: TGTGCCAGCAGCCTGGACAGGGCTGGCGGGGAGCTGTTTTTT

J gene: TRBJ1-2
clone size: few
D gene: -
V gene: TRBV7-2
CDR3 protein: CASSLGPGGPANYGYTF
CDR3 DNA: TGTGCCAGCAGCTTAGGCCCTGGGGGCCCAGCTAACTATGGCTACACCTTC

J gene: TRBJ1-3
clone size: -
D gene: -
V gene: TRBV10-3
CDR3 protein: CAISGLQGKANTIYF
CDR3 DNA: TGTGCCATCAGTGGTCTGCAGGGGAAGGCAAACACCATATATTTT

J gene: TRBJ2-1
clone size: many
D gene: -
V gene: TRBV10-3
CDR3 protein: CAINRKIAPTNEQFF
CDR3 DNA: TGTGCCATCAATAGGAAAATAGCTCCCACCAATGAGCAGTTCTTC

J gene: TRBJ2-5
clone size: few
D gene: -
V gene: TRBV5-1
CDR3 protein: CASSLETRGETQYF
CDR3 DNA: TGCGCCAGCAGCTTGGAGACTAGAGGGGAGACCCAGTACTTC

J gene: TRBJ1-1
clone size: many
D gene: -
V gene: TRBV7-2
CDR3 protein: CASSPGSLNTEAFF
CDR3 DNA: TGTGCCAGCAGCCCTGGATCGTTGAACACTGAAGCTTTCTTT

J gene: TRBJ2-5
clone size: many
D gene: -
V gene: TRBV24-1
CDR3 protein: CATSDLQGDQETQYF
CDR3 DNA: TGTGCCACCAGTGATTTGCAAGGGGACCAAGAGACCCAGTACTTC

J gene: TRBJ1-3
clone size: few
D gene: -
V gene: TRBV6-5
CDR3 protein: CASSSLTGFRNTIYF
CDR3 DNA: TGTGCCAGCAGTTCCCTGACGGGTTTCCGAAACACCATATATTTT

J gene: TRBJ2-2
clone size: -
D gene: -
V gene: TRBV28
CDR3 protein: CASQDTGELFF
CDR3 DNA: TGTGCCAGCCAGGACACCGGGGAGCTGTTTTTT

J gene: TRBJ2-3
clone size: -
D gene: -
V gene: TRBV29-1
CDR3 protein: CSVEDRGAADTQYF
CDR3 DNA: TGCAGCGTTGAAGATCGGGGGGCGGCAGATACGCAGTATTTT

J gene: TRBJ2-1
clone size: many
D gene: -
V gene: TRBV6-2/TRBV6-3
CDR3 protein: CASSYSMSSYNEQFF
CDR3 DNA: TGTGCCAGCAGTTACTCGATGAGCTCCTACAATGAGCAGTTCTTC

J gene: TRBJ2-2
clone size: many
D gene: TRBD2
V gene: TRBV11-2
CDR3 protein: CASSSHRTSGNTGELFF
CDR3 DNA: TGTGCCAGCAGCTCCCACAGGACTAGCGGGAACACCGGGGAGCTGTTTTTT

J gene: TRBJ2-7
clone size: many
D gene: -
V gene: TRBV6-1
CDR3 protein: CASSAVGGGYEQYF
CDR3 DNA: TGTGCCAGCAGTGCCGTGGGGGGAGGCTACGAGCAGTACTTC

J gene: TRBJ2-1
clone size: many
D gene: TRBD2
V gene: TRBV12-3/TRBV12-4
CDR3 protein: CASSWGGEGYNEQFF
CDR3 DNA: TGTGCCAGCAGTTGGGGCGGGGAGGGTTACAATGAGCAGTTCTTC

J gene: TRBJ1-5
clone size: -
D gene: -
V gene: TRBV27
CDR3 protein: CASSLVPPGVEESASRAQHF
CDR3 DNA: TGTGCCAGCAGTCTAGTCCCTCCGGGAGTGGAAGAGAGTGCCTCCAGGGCCCAGCATTTT

J gene: TRBJ1-1
clone size: few
D gene: -
V gene: TRBV4-1
CDR3 protein: CASRDKAPEAFF
CDR3 DNA: TGCGCCAGCAGAGATAAAGCCCCTGAAGCTTTCTTT

J gene: TRBJ2-5
clone size: many
D gene: TRBD2
V gene: TRBV28
CDR3 protein: CASCAGGRTQTQYF
CDR3 DNA: TGTGCCAGCTGTGCGGGGGGCCGAACACAGACCCAGTACTTC

J gene: TRBJ2-1
clone size: -
D gene: -
V gene: TRBV3-1
CDR3 protein: CASSRGHYNEQFF
CDR3 DNA: TGTGCCAGCAGCCGAGGGCACTACAATGAGCAGTTCTTC

J gene: TRBJ2-5
clone size: many
D gene: TRBD2
V gene: TRBV7-2
CDR3 protein: CASSSGRAGRQETQYF
CDR3 DNA: TGTGCCAGCAGCTCGGGACGGGCCGGGAGGCAGGAGACCCAGTACTTC

J gene: TRBJ2-7
clone size: -
D gene: TRBD2
V gene: TRBV27
CDR3 protein: CASSLTSGRALHEQYF
CDR3 DNA: TGTGCCAGCAGCTTGACTAGCGGGAGGGCCCTCCACGAGCAGTACTTC

J gene: TRBJ1-3
clone size: -
D gene: -
V gene: TRBV6-5
CDR3 protein: CASSYLRRRGNTIYF
CDR3 DNA: TGTGCCAGCAGTTACCTCCGGAGGCGCGGAAACACCATATATTTT

J gene: TRBJ2-3
clone size: -
D gene: -
V gene: TRBV7-2
CDR3 protein: CASSTDWLRGTDTQYF
CDR3 DNA: TGTGCCAGCAGCACCGACTGGCTTCGCGGCACAGATACGCAGTATTTT

J gene: TRBJ2-1
clone size: many
D gene: TRBD2
V gene: TRBV7-8
CDR3 protein: CASSLVWGLAGGREQFF
CDR3 DNA: TGTGCCAGCAGCTTAGTGTGGGGACTAGCGGGAGGAAGGGAGCAGTTCTTC

J gene: TRBJ1-1
clone size: many
D gene: -
V gene: TRBV27
CDR3 protein: CASSGEGTMNTEAFF
CDR3 DNA: TGTGCCAGCAGCGGGGAGGGGACAATGAACACTGAAGCTTTCTTT

J gene: TRBJ2-1
clone size: many
D gene: -
V gene: TRBV20-1
CDR3 protein: CSAIRDVDNEQFF
CDR3 DNA: TGCAGTGCTATCCGGGACGTAGACAATGAGCAGTTCTTC

J gene: TRBJ2-1
clone size: few
D gene: TRBD2
V gene: TRBV7-9
CDR3 protein: CASSSTSGLFNEQFF
CDR3 DNA: TGTGCCAGCAGCTCGACTAGCGGACTTTTTAATGAGCAGTTCTTC

J gene: TRBJ2-7
clone size: many
D gene: TRBD2
V gene: TRBV12-3/TRBV12-4
CDR3 protein: CASRTRLAEREQYF
CDR3 DNA: TGTGCCAGCAGAACCCGACTAGCCGAAAGGGAGCAGTACTTC

J gene: TRBJ1-2
clone size: -
D gene: -
V gene: TRBV6-1
CDR3 protein: CASSRRLGQHAYGYTF
CDR3 DNA: TGTGCCAGCAGTCGAAGGCTCGGACAGCACGCCTATGGCTACACCTTC

J gene: TRBJ2-1
clone size: -
D gene: -
V gene: TRBV28
CDR3 protein: CASTPRLPTYNEQFF
CDR3 DNA: TGTGCCAGCACTCCTCGGCTCCCCACTTACAATGAGCAGTTCTTC

J gene: TRBJ2-7
clone size: many
D gene: TRBD2
V gene: TRBV28
CDR3 protein: CASSLTGGTMSGEQYF
CDR3 DNA: TGTGCCAGCAGTTTGACTGGGGGGACTATGTCGGGTGAGCAGTACTTC

J gene: TRBJ2-7
clone size: many
D gene: -
V gene: TRBV28
CDR3 protein: CASSYRDGFFSSSYEQYF
CDR3 DNA: TGTGCCAGCAGTTACCGGGACGGCTTCTTCTCCAGCTCCTACGAGCAGTACTTC

J gene: TRBJ1-1
clone size: many
D gene: -
V gene: TRBV5-1
CDR3 protein: CASSLDSMNTEAFF
CDR3 DNA: TGCGCCAGCAGCTTGGACAGTATGAACACTGAAGCTTTCTTT

J gene: TRBJ1-1
clone size: once
D gene: -
V gene: TRBV6-1
CDR3 protein: CASISGLANTEAFF
CDR3 DNA: TGTGCCAGCATCTCAGGACTAGCGAACACTGAAGCTTTCTTT

J gene: TRBJ2-5
clone size: many
D gene: TRBD2
V gene: TRBV7-9
CDR3 protein: CASSVSGRTETQYF
CDR3 DNA: TGTGCCAGCAGCGTTAGCGGGAGAACAGAGACCCAGTACTTC

J gene: TRBJ2-1
clone size: -
D gene: -
V gene: TRBV27
CDR3 protein: CASSFRSSCNEQFF
CDR3 DNA: TGTGCCAGCAGTTTTCGGTCTAGCTGCAATGAGCAGTTCTTC

J gene: TRBJ2-7
clone size: many
D gene: TRBD1
V gene: TRBV12-3/TRBV12-4
CDR3 protein: CASSSNRGLGEQYF
CDR3 DNA: TGTGCCAGCAGTTCCAACAGGGGGCTAGGGGAGCAGTACTTC

J gene: TRBJ2-1
clone size: many
D gene: -
V gene: TRBV3-1
CDR3 protein: CASTRTEGNEQFF
CDR3 DNA: TGTGCCAGCACCAGGACGGAGGGTAATGAGCAGTTCTTC

J gene: TRBJ1-5
clone size: many
D gene: -
V gene: TRBV5-6
CDR3 protein: CASSIDSNQPQHF
CDR3 DNA: TGTGCCAGCAGCATAGATAGCAATCAGCCCCAGCATTTT

J gene: TRBJ1-3
clone size: -
D gene: TRBD1
V gene: TRBV11-1
CDR3 protein: CASSLGGQGYSGNTIYF
CDR3 DNA: TGTGCCAGCAGCTTGGGGGGACAGGGGTACTCTGGAAACACCATATATTTT

J gene: TRBJ2-5
clone size: many
D gene: -
V gene: TRBV7-2
CDR3 protein: CASSLGPQEETQYF
CDR3 DNA: TGTGCCAGCAGCTTAGGGCCACAGGAAGAGACCCAGTACTTC

J gene: TRBJ2-2
clone size: few
D gene: -
V gene: TRBV2
CDR3 protein: CASSEATQTGELFF
CDR3 DNA: TGTGCCAGCAGTGAAGCGACTCAAACCGGGGAGCTGTTTTTT

J gene: TRBJ1-3
clone size: -
D gene: -
V gene: TRBV7-6
CDR3 protein: CASSLSKVGNTIYF
CDR3 DNA: TGTGCCAGCAGCTTAAGTAAAGTGGGAAACACCATATATTTT

J gene: TRBJ1-5
clone size: once
D gene: -
V gene: TRBV9
CDR3 protein: CASSVEGRPHQPQHF
CDR3 DNA: TGTGCCAGCAGCGTAGAGGGACGTCCGCATCAGCCCCAGCATTTT